This T cell receptor (beta chain) was profiled in a study of T-cell memory formation after mild COVID-19. General observations from the study: Specificity for SARS-CoV-2 was not confirmed among the second-wave clones peaking on day 37.

MiXCR, applied by TCRdb to the 5' RACE reads, yields one record per CDR3 protein. The sample shows nearly 350,000 distinct CDR3 sequences, 10% to 15% of them seen only once. The length of the CDR3 is 13 residues. V lost 3 bases, J lost 7 bases, and 13 bases lay in between. In the case of this clonotype: Its antigen is as yet unknown.

The receptor's source is a man aged 18 to 29 who had mild COVID-19 (a few samples of this study predate the infection). Cell type and time point are not known. The chain employs TRBV12-3 or TRBV12-4 and TRBJ2-7, with D perhaps matching TRBD2 (5 bases). The sample comprised PBMCs or a T cell subset sorted from them (not recorded which). In DNA, the CDR3 is TGTGCCAGCAGTTTTCAACCCACGGGGGAGCAGTACTTC. The encoded protein is CASSFQPTGEQYF.